Below, 17 T cell receptor beta chains from the same sample are listed, as sequenced in a study of cytomegalovirus exposure and HLA in healthy donors. In the PCR, 60 Vbeta and 13 Jbeta primers were used. Assay: immunoSEQ multiplex PCR; the TCRdb copy retains only in-frame clones and omits some. The sample records tens of thousands of clones, 70% being singletons. The material sequenced was PBMCs. Receptors originate from a woman aged 55-69 years in good health and CMV-seropositive.

This clone was seen once. This chain connects TRBV9 to TRBJ1-2, with unresolved D. The CDR3 spans 14 residues. Germline values: CDR1 SGDLS, CDR2 YYNGEE. V was cut by 0 bases and J by 5 bases, with 11 bases left in between. Written as DNA, the CDR3 is TGTGCCAGCAGCGTAGACGCAGGCCGATATGGCTACACCTTC. Residues: CASSVDAGRYGYTF. Full variable domain (rest looked up from reference TRBV9 and TRBJ1-2): DSGVTQTPKHLITATGQRVTLRCSPRSGDLSVYWYQQSLDQGLQFLIQYYNGEERAKGNILERFSAQQFPDLHSELNLSSLELGDSALYFCASSVDAGRYGYTFGSGTRLTVV.

This clone was recorded a few times. The chain carries TRBV28 and TRBJ1-1; D unclear. The CDR3 is 13 residues long. Germline assignment: CDR1 MDHEN and CDR2 SYDVKM. V lost 2 bases to trimming and J lost 0 bases, with 4 bases between them. CDR3 nucleotides: TGTGCCAGCAGTTTACAGGTGAACACTGAAGCTTTCTTT. As protein: CASSLQVNTEAFF.

This clone is a singleton in its sample. The J gene is TRBJ1-2, the V gene TRBV25-1; D is perhaps TRBD1 (5 bases). Per germline, CDR1 MGHDK and CDR2 SYGVNS. The CDR3 consists of 13 residues. The V end lost 5 bases, the J end lost 5 bases, and 12 bases lay between the germline ends. The CDR3, as DNA: TGTGCCAGCAGTCGAGACAGTAAATATGGCTACACCTTC. It encodes CASSRDSKYGYTF.

This rearrangement joins TRBV5-4 to TRBJ1-1, with 7 bases that match TRBD1. Germline values: CDR1 SGHNT, CDR2 YYREEE (reference sequence). V gave up 3 bases and J gave up 0 bases; unmatched junction bases: 2. CDR3 length: 14 residues. CDR3 sequence reads: CASSSGQLNTEAFF. The CDR3 nucleotides read TGTGCCAGCAGCTCGGGACAGTTGAACACTGAAGCTTTCTTT. Full variable domain (missing parts from reference TRBV5-4 and TRBJ1-1): ETGVTQSPTHLIKTRGQQVTLRCSSQSGHNTVSWYQQALGQGPQFIFQYYREEENGRGNFPPRFSGLQFPNYSSELNVNALELDDSALYLCASSSGQLNTEAFFGQGTRLTVV.

About this clone: This specimen includes other DNA sequences encoding the same CDR3. The CDR3 coding sequence is TGTGCCAGCAGCTTTTTAGCGGGGTACACAGATACGCAGTATTTT. It encodes CASSFLAGYTDTQYF. This chain links TRBV5-4 with TRBJ2-3; 8 bases are shared with TRBD2. The CDR3 totals 15 residues. With 2 bases clipped from V and 2 bases from J, the junction kept 4 bases outside the gene matches. Germline V CDR1 and CDR2: SGHNT, YYREEE (reference sequence).

As concerns this clone: This same CDR3 is encoded by further DNA sequences in the sample. The rearrangement links TRBV13 to TRBJ1-1; D perhaps matches TRBD1 (5 bases). In germline, CDR1 is PRHDT, CDR2 FYEKMQ (reference sequence). The CDR3 sequence is 13 residues long. V dropped 1 base and J dropped 4 bases, with 7 bases sitting between them. Written as DNA, the CDR3 is TGTGCCAGCAGCTTAGCGGGGGGCACTGAAGCTTTCTTT. This sequence encodes CASSLAGGTEAFF.

The chain carries TRBV19 and TRBJ2-1, with 8 bases aligning to TRBD1. Losses at the gene ends were 4 bases for V and 0 bases for J; bases not matched to a gene: 5. Germline V gene data show CDR1 as LNHDA and CDR2 as SQIVND (reference sequence). The CDR3 has 16 residues. For the CDR3, the DNA is TGTGCCAGTAGTAAGCGGACAGGGAACTCCTACAATGAGCAGTTCTTC. As protein: CASSKRTGNSYNEQFF.

This sequence joins TRBV7-2 and TRBJ1-3; unclear D gene. V was shortened by 8 bases and J by 3 bases, with 8 bases between the two germline ends. The CDR3 covers 12 residues. Germline CDR1 SGHTA, CDR2 FQGNSA. The CDR3 sequence is CASLNDGNTIYF. DNA for the CDR3: TGTGCCAGCCTAAATGATGGAAACACCATATATTTT. Together with reference TRBV7-2 and TRBJ1-3, the CDR3 gives the full variable domain: GAGVSQSPSNKVTEKGKDVELRCDPISGHTALYWYRQSLGQGLEFLIYFQGNSAPDKSGLPSDRFSAERTGGSVSTLTIQRTQQEDSAVYLCASLNDGNTIYFGEGSWLTVV.

The chain couples TRBV6-5 to TRBJ1-2, with 8 positions matching TRBD1. The ends lost 6 bases at V and 9 bases at J; junction bases unmatched: 9. Germline V gene lookup returns CDR1 MNHEY and CDR2 SVGAGI. The CDR3 has 13 amino acids. CDR3 residues: CASRKEDRVSYTF. The DNA of the CDR3 is TGTGCCAGCAGAAAAGAGGACAGGGTTAGCTACACCTTC.

In this sample, this clone turned up a few times. CDR3 protein: CASSYGTGTYEQYF. Written as DNA, the CDR3 is TGTGCCAGCAGTTACGGGACAGGGACCTACGAGCAGTACTTC. The chain has TRBV6-6 and TRBJ2-7; 9 nucleotides align to TRBD1. Trimming removed 2 bases from V and 2 bases from J; junction bases left unmatched: 1. Germline CDR1 is MNHNY and CDR2 is SVGAGI (reference sequence). The CDR3 is made up of 14 amino acids.

V usage is TRBV5-4 and J usage is TRBJ1-1; the D gene is possibly TRBD1 (5 bases). Germline lookup yields CDR1 SGHNT and CDR2 YYREEE (reference sequence). V was clipped by 0 bases and J by 0 bases, with 9 bases between them. The CDR3 runs 15 residues. The CDR3 DNA follows: TGTGCCAGCAGCTTGGACAGGAGCCTGAACACTGAAGCTTTCTTT. Amino acids: CASSLDRSLNTEAFF.

The V gene is TRBV5-4, the J gene TRBJ2-7; D is possibly TRBD2 (6 bases). Trimming left V 2 bases short and J 2 bases short, with 11 bases between. The CDR3 has 14 residues. CDR1 SGHNT and CDR2 YYREEE come from the germline V gene (reference sequence). CDR3 loop: CASSLDSGTYEQYF. CDR3 DNA sequence: TGTGCCAGCAGCTTAGATAGCGGTACCTACGAGCAGTACTTC.

The sample holds one count of this clone. V is TRBV11-2 and J is TRBJ1-4, with 8 bases lining up with TRBD1. V gave up 4 bases and J gave up 6 bases; unmatched junction bases: 10. This CDR3 spans 16 amino acids. Germline CDR1 SGHAT, CDR2 FQNNGV. The CDR3 DNA reads as TGTGCCAGCAGCTCAATTCGGACAGGGAGGGATGAAAAACTGTTTTTT. Translating gives CASSSIRTGRDEKLFF.

Note on this clone: In the same sample, other DNA sequences code for this CDR3. The J gene is TRBJ2-5, the V gene TRBV9; 10 bases are shared with TRBD2. Germline loops: CDR1 SGDLS, CDR2 YYNGEE. The CDR3 sequence is 17 residues long. J was trimmed by 1 base and V by 0 bases; bases with no gene match: 6. The CDR3 DNA follows: TGTGCCAGCAGCGTAGTAGGTAGCGGGGGGTCCCAAGAGACCCAGTACTTC. Translation gives CASSVVGSGGSQETQYF.

The V call is TRBV7-2, the J call TRBJ1-5; 7 bases align to TRBD1. The CDR3 runs 17 residues. Germline V lookup: CDR1 SGHTA, CDR2 FQGNSA. J lost 0 bases, V lost 5 bases, and 10 bases had no gene match. CDR3 in DNA: TGTGCCAGCAGCCCCGGGACAGCTTCTATTAGCAATCAGCCCCAGCATTTT. Translating gives CASSPGTASISNQPQHF.

The chain links TRBV18 to TRBJ1-3; D might be TRBD1 (6 bases). Germline V lookup: CDR1 KGHSH, CDR2 LQKENI. The V end was cut by 3 bases, the J end by 1 base, with 13 bases between. The CDR3 is 16 residues long. Here the CDR3 DNA reads TGTGCCAGCTCACCTACGGACAGCCAGTCTGGAAACACCATATATTTT. Protein: CASSPTDSQSGNTIYF.

This clone was seen a handful of times. The rearrangement uses TRBV5-6 and TRBJ2-7; possible D gene TRBD1, 5 bases. The CDR3 sequence is 13 residues long. V gave up 2 bases and J gave up 0 bases, with 6 bases separating them. Germline CDR1 and CDR2: SGHDT and YYEEEE. The DNA for the CDR3 is TGTGCCAGCAGCTTCGACAGCTCCTACGAGCAGTACTTC. Translating it yields CASSFDSSYEQYF.